A single sample is the source of the 21 T cell receptor beta chains below, sequenced in a study of OX40 agonist ivuxolimab in advanced cancers. Assay: immunoSEQ multiplex PCR; the TCRdb copy retains only in-frame clones and omits some. The sample contains about 40,000 clones, roughly 91% of which appear only once. The sample in question was CD4+ or CD8+ T cells sorted from blood, obtained in a trial of the OX40 agonist ivuxolimab. The receptors here all came from an adult with an advanced solid tumor such as melanoma, head and neck, liver or kidney cancer.

Points on this clone: At one end the junction does not follow the germline gene, possibly because of a read error. The chain links TRBV7-7 to TRBJ2-7, with TRBD1 as a possible D gene (6 bases). Germline assignment: CDR1 SSHAT and CDR2 FNYEAQ (reference sequence). The CDR3 extends over 13 amino acids. The CDR3 region has the DNA TGTGCTAGCAGGTACCAGGGGTGGCACGAGCAGTACTTC. The encoded protein is CASRYQGWHEQYF.

The chain employs TRBV7-3 and TRBJ2-6; D is uncertain. Germline V gene sequence: CDR1 SGHTA, CDR2 FQGTGA. The CDR3 is 15 amino acids. V gave up 4 bases and J gave up 0 bases, with 7 bases separating them. This chain's CDR3 is CASSSPASGANVLTF. Here the CDR3 DNA reads TGTGCCAGCAGCTCACCTGCCTCTGGGGCCAACGTCCTGACTTTC.

The chain recombines TRBV28 with TRBJ2-2, with 8 bases that match TRBD1. Germline V CDR1 and CDR2: MDHEN, SYDVKM. The CDR3 contains 17 residues. With 3 bases clipped from V and 4 bases from J, the junction kept 10 bases outside the gene matches. CDR3 loop: CASSFFRTGLGTGELFF. The CDR3, as DNA: TGTGCCAGCAGTTTCTTTAGGACAGGGTTGGGCACCGGGGAGCTGTTTTTT.

The count of this clone is one. V and J are TRBV7-2 and TRBJ1-5; no definite D call. The CDR3 is 12 amino acids. From germline, CDR1 is SGHTA and CDR2 FQGNSA. V dropped 6 bases and J dropped 1 base, with 4 bases sitting between them. CDR3 residues: CASSGSNQPQHF. In DNA form, the CDR3 reads TGTGCCAGCAGTGGAAGCAATCAGCCCCAGCATTTT.

J is TRBJ2-2 and V is TRBV7-2; TRBD1 matches at 8 bases. Germline CDR1 SGHTA, CDR2 FQGNSA. V lost 3 bases to trimming and J lost 3 bases; unmatched junction nucleotides: 3. The length of the CDR3 is 15 residues. This CDR3 reads CASSFQGADTGELFF. In DNA form, the CDR3 reads TGTGCCAGCAGCTTCCAGGGGGCCGACACCGGGGAGCTGTTTTTT.

Worth noting for this clone: At one boundary the junction diverges from the germline segment, which might be a read error. This chain uses TRBV10-3 with TRBJ2-7; D possibly uses TRBD1 or TRBD2 (5 bases each). The CDR3 is 13 residues long. Germline CDR1 reads ENHRY; CDR2 reads SYGVKD. The CDR3 loop reads CATSQQERDEQYF. Here the CDR3 DNA reads TGTGCCACCAGTCAACAGGAGAGGGACGAGCAGTACTTC.

The chain joins TRBV14 to TRBJ1-2, with D perhaps TRBD1 (5 bases). The germline CDR1 and CDR2 sequences are SGHDN and FVKESK. V dropped 4 bases and J dropped 0 bases, with 12 bases sitting between them. The CDR3 sequence is 15 residues long. CDR3 sequence: CASSPGTGANYGYTF. The CDR3 nucleotides read TGTGCCAGCAGCCCTGGGACGGGAGCTAACTATGGCTACACCTTC. Drawing the rest from reference TRBV14 and TRBJ1-2, the complete variable domain is EAGVTQFPSHSVIEKGQTVTLRCDPISGHDNLYWYRRVMGKEIKFLLHFVKESKQDESGMPNNRFLAERTGGTYSTLKVQPAELEDSGVYFCASSPGTGANYGYTFGSGTRLTVV.

The J gene is TRBJ2-2, the V gene TRBV7-2, with 8 bases identical to TRBD2. Germline V gives CDR1 SGHTA, CDR2 FQGNSA. This CDR3 contains 14 residues. V trimming: 5 bases; J trimming: 5 bases; junction bases outside the gene matches: 4. CDR3 sequence reads: CASSTGTRTGELFF. Here the CDR3 DNA reads TGTGCCAGCAGCACCGGGACTAGAACCGGGGAGCTGTTTTTT.

This clone showed up just a few times. The chain carries TRBV6-1 and TRBJ1-5; perhaps TRBD1 as D (5 bases). Germline CDR1 reads MNHNS; CDR2 reads SASEGT. The length of the CDR3 is 16 residues. Trimming took off 3 bases at V and 5 bases at J, with 17 bases between the two ends. The CDR3 bases are TGTGCCAGCAGTGAGTTGGACACGCAAGTCCATCAGCCCCAGCATTTT. Protein sequence: CASSELDTQVHQPQHF.

About this clone: No conserved phenylalanine or tryptophan is present at the end of the CDR3, so a read error is the likely explanation. The chain has TRBV6-1 and TRBJ1-6, with TRBD1 as a possible D gene (5 bases). Germline V gene data show CDR1 as MNHNS and CDR2 as SASEGT. V lost 10 bases and J lost 10, with 17 bases in between. The CDR3 loop spans 13 amino acids. As DNA, the CDR3 is TGTGCCACCCGGGGCGGGGGTGGGTCACCCCTCCACCTT. Amino acid sequence: CATRGGGGSPLHL.

This chain links TRBV4-2 with TRBJ1-2; a weak D match, TRBD1 (6 bases). Germline CDR1 reads LGHNA; CDR2 reads YNFKEQ. CDR3 size: 15 residues. Trimming stripped 1 base from V and 6 bases from J, with 15 bases between. In nucleotides, the CDR3 is TGTGCCAGCAGCCAAGCTACCACAGGGTGGGATGGCTACACCTTC. Amino acid sequence: CASSQATTGWDGYTF.

The table lists this clone with a count of one. The V and J genes are TRBV27 and TRBJ2-2, with a tentative D call TRBD2 (6 bases). Germline CDR1 is MNHEY and CDR2 is SMNVEV (reference sequence). CDR3 length: 14 residues. The V gene lost 7 bases and the J gene lost 4 bases, with 13 bases spanning the gap. The chain's CDR3 is CASTRLVGTGELFF. The CDR3 nucleotides read TGTGCCAGCACACGACTAGTTGGCACCGGGGAGCTGTTTTTT.

This clone was picked up one time. V gene TRBV5-4 combines with J gene TRBJ2-1, with D possibly matching TRBD1 (6 bases). The V and J ends lost 4 bases and 6 bases respectively, with 20 bases between them. The V gene's germline CDR1 is SGHNT and CDR2 YYREEE (reference sequence). This CDR3 has 16 residues. The CDR3, as DNA: TGTGCCAGCAGCCTTCCTCTAGTGGGGGCCGGCAATGAGCAGTTCTTC. Encoded protein: CASSLPLVGAGNEQFF.

This sequence joins TRBV11-2 and TRBJ2-3; D ambiguous. Germline V lookup: CDR1 SGHAT, CDR2 FQNNGV. With 1 base removed from V and 2 bases from J, the gap between germline ends came to 7 bases. CDR3 length equals 14 residues. The CDR3 region is CASSLVETTDTQYF. The CDR3 bases are TGTGCCAGCAGCTTAGTGGAAACCACAGATACGCAGTATTTT. The full variable domain, rest sourced from reference TRBV11-2 and TRBJ2-3, is EAGVAQSPRYKIIEKRQSVAFWCNPISGHATLYWYQQILGQGPKLLIQFQNNGVVDDSQLPKDRFSAERLKGVDSTLKIQPAKLEDSAVYLCASSLVETTDTQYFGPGTRLTVL.

The genes are TRBV7-8 and TRBJ1-4; a weak D match, TRBD1 (6 bases). Germline V gene lookup returns CDR1 SGHVS and CDR2 FQNEAQ. This CDR3 has 15 residues. V shed 5 bases and J shed 0 bases, with 10 bases lying between them. For the CDR3, the DNA is TGTGCCAGCAGCCCATCAGGGGCAACTAATGAAAAACTGTTTTTT. It is translated as CASSPSGATNEKLFF.

This sequence joins TRBV7-2 and TRBJ2-5; unclear D gene. Germline CDR1 and CDR2: SGHTA and FQGNSA. Trimming removed 3 bases from V and 1 base from J, with 6 bases in between. CDR3 length: 13 amino acids. In DNA, the CDR3 is TGTGCCAGCAGCTTTGGGGTCCAAGAGACCCAGTACTTC. It yields the protein CASSFGVQETQYF.

In this sample, this clone turned up once. This sequence joins TRBV5-1 and TRBJ2-1, with D hard to call. The CDR3 length is 11 residues. Germline lookup yields CDR1 SGHRS and CDR2 YFSETQ. Trimming left V 3 bases short and J 12 bases short, with 10 bases between. Here the CDR3 DNA reads TGCGCCAGCAGCTCCGGAGTGGGGCAGTTCTTC. Translating it yields CASSSGVGQFF. The variable domain in full, with the rest retrieved from reference TRBV5-1 and TRBJ2-1, is KAGVTQTPRYLIKTRGQQVTLSCSPISGHRSVSWYQQTPGQGLQFLFEYFSETQRNKGNFPGRFSGRQFSNSRSEMNVSTLELGDSALYLCASSSGVGQFFGPGTRLTVL.

The V and J genes are TRBV7-9 and TRBJ2-2, with TRBD2 matching 11 bases. J gave up 7 bases and V 5 bases, and 12 bases lay outside the gene matches. This CDR3 has 17 amino acids. Germline CDR1 reads SEHNR; CDR2 reads FQNEAQ (reference sequence). The CDR3 coding sequence is TGTGCCAGCAGCCTTTACGGACTAGCGGGTACGATCGGGGAGCTGTTTTTT. This gives the protein CASSLYGLAGTIGELFF. Together with reference TRBV7-9 and TRBJ2-2, the CDR3 gives the full variable domain: DTGVSQNPRHKITKRGQNVTFRCDPISEHNRLYWYRQTLGQGPEFLTYFQNEAQLEKSRLLSDRFSAERPKGSFSTLEIQRTEQGDSAMYLCASSLYGLAGTIGELFFGEGSRLTVL.

The chain recombines TRBV7-3 with TRBJ1-1; TRBD1 is a possible D gene (6 bases). The germline V and J ends were trimmed by 5 bases and 1 base, with 17 bases remaining between them. The CDR3 consists of 16 residues. Germline CDR1 SGHTA, CDR2 FQGTGA. The CDR3 DNA follows: TGTGCCAGCAGCCCATACCCCCTGACAGGGAACACTGAAGCTTTCTTT. This gives the protein CASSPYPLTGNTEAFF.

CDR3 loop: CASSQARGSTDTQYF. CDR3 nucleotides: TGTGCCAGCAGTCAAGCGAGGGGGAGCACAGATACGCAGTATTTT. The chain recombines TRBV7-9 with TRBJ2-3; tentative D call: TRBD1 (6 bases). The CDR3 has 15 residues. Germline V lookup: CDR1 SEHNR, CDR2 FQNEAQ (reference sequence). V lost 6 bases, J lost 0 bases, and 13 bases lay in between.

The V and J genes are TRBV5-1 and TRBJ2-5; the D is unclear. V was cut by 0 bases and J by 3 bases, with 0 bases left in between. The V gene's germline CDR1 is SGHRS and CDR2 YFSETQ. The CDR3 consists of 11 residues. CDR3 DNA: TGCGCCAGCAGCTTGGAAGAGACCCAGTACTTC. Translated: CASSLEETQYF.